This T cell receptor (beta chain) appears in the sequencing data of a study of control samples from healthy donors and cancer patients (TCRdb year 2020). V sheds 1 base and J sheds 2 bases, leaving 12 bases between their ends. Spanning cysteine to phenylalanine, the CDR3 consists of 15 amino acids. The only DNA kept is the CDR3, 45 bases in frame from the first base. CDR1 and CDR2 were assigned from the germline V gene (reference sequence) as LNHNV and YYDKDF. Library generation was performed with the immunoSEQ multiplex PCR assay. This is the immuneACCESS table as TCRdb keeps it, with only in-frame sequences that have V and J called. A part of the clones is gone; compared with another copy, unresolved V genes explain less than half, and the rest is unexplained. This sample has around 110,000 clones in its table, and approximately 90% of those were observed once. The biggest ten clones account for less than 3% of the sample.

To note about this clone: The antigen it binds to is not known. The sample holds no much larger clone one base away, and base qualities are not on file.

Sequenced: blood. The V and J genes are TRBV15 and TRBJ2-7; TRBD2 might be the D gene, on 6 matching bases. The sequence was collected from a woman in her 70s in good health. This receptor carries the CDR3 CATSRGGGEAYEQYF. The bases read TGTGCCACCAGCAGAGGGGGAGGTGAAGCCTACGAGCAGTACTTC. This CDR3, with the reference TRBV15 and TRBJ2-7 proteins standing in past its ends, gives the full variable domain DAMVIQNPRYQVTQFGKPVTLSCSQTLNHNVMYWYQQKSSQAPKLLFHYYDKDFNNEADTPDNFQSRRPNTSFCFLDIRSPGLGDTAMYLCATSRGGGEAYEQYFGPGTRLTVT.